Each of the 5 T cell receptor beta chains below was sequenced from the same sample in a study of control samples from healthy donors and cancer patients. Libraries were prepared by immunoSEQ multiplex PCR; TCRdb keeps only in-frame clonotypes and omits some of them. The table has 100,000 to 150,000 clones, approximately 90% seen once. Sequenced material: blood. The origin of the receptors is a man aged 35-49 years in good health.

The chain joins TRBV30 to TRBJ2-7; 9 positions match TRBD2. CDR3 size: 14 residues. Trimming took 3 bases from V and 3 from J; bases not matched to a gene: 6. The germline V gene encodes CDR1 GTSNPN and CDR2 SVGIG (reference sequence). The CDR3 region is CAWSGTSNFYEQYF. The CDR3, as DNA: TGTGCCTGGAGCGGGACTAGCAATTTCTACGAGCAGTACTTC.

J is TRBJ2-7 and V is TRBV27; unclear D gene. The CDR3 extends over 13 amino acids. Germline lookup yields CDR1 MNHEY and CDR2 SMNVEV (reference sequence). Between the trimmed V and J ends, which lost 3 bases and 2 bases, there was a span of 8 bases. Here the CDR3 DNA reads TGTGCCAGCAGTTTCGATAGGGCCTACGAGCAGTACTTC. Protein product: CASSFDRAYEQYF.

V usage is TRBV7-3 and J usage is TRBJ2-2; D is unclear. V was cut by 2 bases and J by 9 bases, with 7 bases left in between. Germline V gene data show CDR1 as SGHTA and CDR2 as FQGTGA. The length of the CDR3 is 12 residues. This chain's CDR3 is CASSLSHRELFF. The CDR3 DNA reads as TGTGCCAGCAGCTTATCACACCGGGAGCTGTTTTTT.

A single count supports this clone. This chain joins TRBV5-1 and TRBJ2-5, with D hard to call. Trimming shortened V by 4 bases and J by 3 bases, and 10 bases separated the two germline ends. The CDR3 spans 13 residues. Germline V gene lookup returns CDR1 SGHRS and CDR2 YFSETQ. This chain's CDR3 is CASSRATEETQYF. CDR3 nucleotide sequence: TGCGCCAGCAGCAGGGCTACTGAAGAGACCCAGTACTTC.

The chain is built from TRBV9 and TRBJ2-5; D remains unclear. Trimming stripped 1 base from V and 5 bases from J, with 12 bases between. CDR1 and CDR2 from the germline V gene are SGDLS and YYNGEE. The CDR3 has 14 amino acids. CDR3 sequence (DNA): TGTGCCAGCAGCGTAAATCCACTATTGGAGACCCAGTACTTC. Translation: CASSVNPLLETQYF.